This note documents a single TCR beta chain sequence. Antigen: not known. This entry comes from a study of shared clonotypes between healthy human individuals. The assay was immunoSEQ multiplex PCR, and TCRdb's table has in-frame clones only and misses some. Among around 1,000,000 clones, approximately 80% were seen once, and the ten largest hold about 0.89%. Study-level points and caveats: Sequencing depth was predicted to influence how clonotypes are shared among donors. Clonotypes which were not shared had lower generation probabilities than clonotypes that all four donors shared.

The CDR3 length is 14 residues. Per the germline V gene, CDR1 is SGHTA and CDR2 is FQGNSA. Trimming took 5 bases from V and 9 from J; bases not matched to a gene: 10. This clonotype originated in a man younger than 35 in good health. Some clones in this sample may be carry-over from other donors' samples. The V gene is TRBV7-2, the J gene TRBJ2-3, with TRBD2 matching 8 bases. Sequences were obtained from memory CD4+ T cells from PBMCs. Subset specified: CD45RA-negative fraction. CDR3: CASSPGTAGGTQYF. For the CDR3, the DNA is TGTGCCAGCAGCCCCGGGACGGCGGGAGGCACGCAGTATTTT.